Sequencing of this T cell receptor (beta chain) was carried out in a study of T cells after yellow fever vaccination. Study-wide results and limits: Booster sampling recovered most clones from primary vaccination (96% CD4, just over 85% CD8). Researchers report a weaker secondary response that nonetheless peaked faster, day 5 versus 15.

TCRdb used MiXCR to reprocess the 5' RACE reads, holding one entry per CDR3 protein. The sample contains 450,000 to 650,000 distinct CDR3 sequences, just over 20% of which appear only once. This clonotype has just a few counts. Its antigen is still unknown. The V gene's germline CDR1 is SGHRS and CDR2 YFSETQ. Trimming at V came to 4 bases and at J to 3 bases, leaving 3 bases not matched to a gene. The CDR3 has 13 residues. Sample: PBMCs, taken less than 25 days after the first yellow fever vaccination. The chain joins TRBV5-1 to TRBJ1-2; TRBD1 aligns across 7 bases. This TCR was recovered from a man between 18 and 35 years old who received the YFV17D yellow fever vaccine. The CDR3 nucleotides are TGCGCCAGCAGCCGGGACAGCGACTATGGCTACACCTTC. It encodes CASSRDSDYGYTF. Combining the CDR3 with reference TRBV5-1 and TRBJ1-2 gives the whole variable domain KAGVTQTPRYLIKTRGQQVTLSCSPISGHRSVSWYQQTPGQGLQFLFEYFSETQRNKGNFPGRFSGRQFSNSRSEMNVSTLELGDSALYLCASSRDSDYGYTFGSGTRLTVV.